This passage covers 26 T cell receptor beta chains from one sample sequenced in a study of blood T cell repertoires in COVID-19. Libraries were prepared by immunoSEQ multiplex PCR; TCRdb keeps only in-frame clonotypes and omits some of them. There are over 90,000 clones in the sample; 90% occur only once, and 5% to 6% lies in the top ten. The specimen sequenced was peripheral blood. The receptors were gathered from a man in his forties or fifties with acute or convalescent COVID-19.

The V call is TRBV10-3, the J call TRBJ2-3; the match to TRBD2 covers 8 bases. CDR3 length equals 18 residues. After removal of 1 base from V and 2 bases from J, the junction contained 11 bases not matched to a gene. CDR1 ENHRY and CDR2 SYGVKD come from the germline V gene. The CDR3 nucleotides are TGTGCCATCAGTGAGTGGGGTATGTCGCGGGAGGTCACAGATACGCAGTATTTT. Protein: CAISEWGMSREVTDTQYF.

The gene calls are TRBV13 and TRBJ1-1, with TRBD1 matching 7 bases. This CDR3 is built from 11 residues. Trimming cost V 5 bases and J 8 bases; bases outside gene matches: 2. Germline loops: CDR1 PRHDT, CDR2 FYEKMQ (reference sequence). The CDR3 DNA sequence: TGTGCCAGCAGCAGACAGGGAGAAGCTTTCTTT. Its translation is CASSRQGEAFF. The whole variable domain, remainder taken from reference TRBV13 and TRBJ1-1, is AAGVIQSPRHLIKEKRETATLKCYPIPRHDTVYWYQQGPGQDPQFLISFYEKMQSDKGSIPDRFSAQQFSDYHSELNMSSLELGDSALYFCASSRQGEAFFGQGTRLTVV.

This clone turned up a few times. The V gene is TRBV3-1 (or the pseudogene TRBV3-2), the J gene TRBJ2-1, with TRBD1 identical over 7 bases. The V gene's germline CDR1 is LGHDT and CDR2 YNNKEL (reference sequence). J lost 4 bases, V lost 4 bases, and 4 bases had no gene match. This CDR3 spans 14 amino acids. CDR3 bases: TGTGCCAGCAGCCCCCGGGGACAGTACAATGAGCAGTTCTTC. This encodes CASSPRGQYNEQFF.

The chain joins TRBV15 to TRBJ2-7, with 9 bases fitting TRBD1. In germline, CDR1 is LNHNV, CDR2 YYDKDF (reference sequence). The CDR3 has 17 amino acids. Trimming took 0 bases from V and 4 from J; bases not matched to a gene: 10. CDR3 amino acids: CATSRDYLGQGPYEQYF. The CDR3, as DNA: TGTGCCACCAGCAGAGATTACCTCGGACAGGGGCCATACGAGCAGTACTTC.

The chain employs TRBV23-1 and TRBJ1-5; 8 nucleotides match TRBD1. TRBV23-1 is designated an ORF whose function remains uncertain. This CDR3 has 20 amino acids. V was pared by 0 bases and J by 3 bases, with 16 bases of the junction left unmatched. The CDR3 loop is CASSQSQPQPGQANNQPQHF. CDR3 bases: TGCGCCAGCAGTCAATCGCAACCACAGCCGGGACAGGCGAACAATCAGCCCCAGCATTTT.

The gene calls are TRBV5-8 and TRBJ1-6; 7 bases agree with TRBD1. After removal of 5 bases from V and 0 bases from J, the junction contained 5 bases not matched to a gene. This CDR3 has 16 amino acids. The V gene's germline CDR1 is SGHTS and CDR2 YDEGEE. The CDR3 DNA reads TGTGCCAGCAGACTGACAGGGAGCTCCTATAATTCACCCCTCCACTTT. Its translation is CASRLTGSSYNSPLHF.

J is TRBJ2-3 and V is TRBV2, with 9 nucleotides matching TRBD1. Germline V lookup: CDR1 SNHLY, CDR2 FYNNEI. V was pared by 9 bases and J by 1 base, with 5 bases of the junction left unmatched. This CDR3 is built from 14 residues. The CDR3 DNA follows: TGTGCCAGTAGCCGGGACAGGGGCACAGATACGCAGTATTTT. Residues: CASSRDRGTDTQYF.

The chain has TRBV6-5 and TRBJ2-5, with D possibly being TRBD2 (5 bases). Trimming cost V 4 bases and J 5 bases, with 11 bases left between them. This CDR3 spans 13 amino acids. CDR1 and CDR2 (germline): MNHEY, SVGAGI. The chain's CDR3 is CASSSGLGETQYF. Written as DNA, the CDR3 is TGTGCCAGCAGTTCGGGGTTGGGGGAGACCCAGTACTTC.

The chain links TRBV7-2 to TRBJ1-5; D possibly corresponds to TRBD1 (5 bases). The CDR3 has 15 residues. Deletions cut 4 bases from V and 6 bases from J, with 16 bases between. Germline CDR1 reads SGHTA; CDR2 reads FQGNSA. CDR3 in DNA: TGTGCCAGCAGCTCTCCCGGGACCGGGAGTCAGCCCCAGCATTTT. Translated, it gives CASSSPGTGSQPQHF.

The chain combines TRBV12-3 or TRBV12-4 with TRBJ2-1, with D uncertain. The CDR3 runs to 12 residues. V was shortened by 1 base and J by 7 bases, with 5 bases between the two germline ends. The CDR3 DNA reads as TGTGCCAGCAGTTTAGGAGGTAATGAGCAGTTCTTC. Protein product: CASSLGGNEQFF.

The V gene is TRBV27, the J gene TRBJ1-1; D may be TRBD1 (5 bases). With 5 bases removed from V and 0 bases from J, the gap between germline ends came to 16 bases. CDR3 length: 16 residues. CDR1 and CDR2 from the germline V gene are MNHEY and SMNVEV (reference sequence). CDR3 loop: CASSPSVGPVNTEAFF. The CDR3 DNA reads TGTGCCAGCAGTCCCTCTGTGGGGCCGGTGAACACTGAAGCTTTCTTT.

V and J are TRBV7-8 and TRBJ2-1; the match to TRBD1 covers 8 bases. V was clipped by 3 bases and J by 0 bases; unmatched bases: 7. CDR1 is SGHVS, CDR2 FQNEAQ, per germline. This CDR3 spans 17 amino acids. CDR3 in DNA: TGTGCCAGCAGCTTCGAGGGACAGGTGAGCTCCTACAATGAGCAGTTCTTC. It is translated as CASSFEGQVSSYNEQFF.

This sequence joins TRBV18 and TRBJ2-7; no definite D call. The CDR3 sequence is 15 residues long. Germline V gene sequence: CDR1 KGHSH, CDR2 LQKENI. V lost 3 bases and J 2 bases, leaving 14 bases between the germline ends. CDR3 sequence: CASSPNRTPAYEQYF. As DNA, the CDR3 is TGTGCCAGCTCACCCAACCGAACCCCAGCCTACGAGCAGTACTTC.

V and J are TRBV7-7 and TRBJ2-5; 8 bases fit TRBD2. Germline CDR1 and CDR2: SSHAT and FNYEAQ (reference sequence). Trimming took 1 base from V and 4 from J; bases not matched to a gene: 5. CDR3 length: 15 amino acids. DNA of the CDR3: TGTGCCAGCAGCTTAGTACGGGGGGGAGGAGAGACCCAGTACTTC. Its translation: CASSLVRGGGETQYF. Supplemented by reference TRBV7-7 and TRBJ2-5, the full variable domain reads GAGVSQSPRYKVTKRGQDVTLRCDPISSHATLYWYQQALGQGPEFLTYFNYEAQPDKSGLPSDRFSAERPEGSISTLTIQRTEQRDSAMYRCASSLVRGGGETQYFGPGTRLLVL.

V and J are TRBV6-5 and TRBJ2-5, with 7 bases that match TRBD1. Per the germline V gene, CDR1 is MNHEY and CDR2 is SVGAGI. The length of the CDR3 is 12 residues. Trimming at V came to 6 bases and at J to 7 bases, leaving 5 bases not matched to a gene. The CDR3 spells CASRGTAGTQYF. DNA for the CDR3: TGTGCCAGCAGGGGGACAGCTGGGACCCAGTACTTC.

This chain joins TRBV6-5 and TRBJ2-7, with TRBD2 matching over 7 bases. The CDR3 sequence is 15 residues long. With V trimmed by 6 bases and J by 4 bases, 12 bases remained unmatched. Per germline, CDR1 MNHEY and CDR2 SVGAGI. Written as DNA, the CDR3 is TGTGCCAGCAGGCATTCGGGACTACCAAAGTACGAGCAGTACTTC. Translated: CASRHSGLPKYEQYF.

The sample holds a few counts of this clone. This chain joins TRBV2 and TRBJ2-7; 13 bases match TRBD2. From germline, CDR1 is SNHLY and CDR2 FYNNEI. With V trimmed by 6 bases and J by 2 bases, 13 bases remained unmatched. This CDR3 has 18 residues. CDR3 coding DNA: TGTGCCAGCAGCCCCGTCCGGACTAGCGGGAGTTCACCCTACGAGCAGTACTTC. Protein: CASSPVRTSGSSPYEQYF.

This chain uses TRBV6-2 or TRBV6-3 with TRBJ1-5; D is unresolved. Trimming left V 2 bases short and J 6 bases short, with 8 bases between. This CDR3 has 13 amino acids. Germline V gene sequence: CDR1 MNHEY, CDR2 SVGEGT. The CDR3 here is CASSYVGSQPQHF. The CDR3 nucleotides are TGTGCCAGCAGTTACGTCGGGAGTCAGCCCCAGCATTTT.

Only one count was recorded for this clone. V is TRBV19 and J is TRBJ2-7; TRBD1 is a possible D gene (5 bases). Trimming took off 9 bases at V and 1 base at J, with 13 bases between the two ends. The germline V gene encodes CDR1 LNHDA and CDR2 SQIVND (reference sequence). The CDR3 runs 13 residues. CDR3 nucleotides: TGTGCCAGCCGACAGCAGGGTTCCTACGAGCAGTACTTC. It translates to CASRQQGSYEQYF.

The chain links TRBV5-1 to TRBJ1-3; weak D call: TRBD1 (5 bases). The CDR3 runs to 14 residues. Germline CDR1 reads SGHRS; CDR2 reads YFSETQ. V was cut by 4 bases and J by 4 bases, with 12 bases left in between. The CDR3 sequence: CASSVEGAGNTIYF. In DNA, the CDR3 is TGCGCCAGCAGCGTCGAAGGGGCGGGAAACACCATATATTTT.

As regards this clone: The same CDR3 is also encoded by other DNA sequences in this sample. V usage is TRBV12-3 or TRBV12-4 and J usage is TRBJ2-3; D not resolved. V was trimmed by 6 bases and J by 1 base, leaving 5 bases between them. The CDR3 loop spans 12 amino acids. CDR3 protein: CASSPGTDTQYF. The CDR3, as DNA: TGTGCCAGCAGCCCTGGCACAGATACGCAGTATTTT.

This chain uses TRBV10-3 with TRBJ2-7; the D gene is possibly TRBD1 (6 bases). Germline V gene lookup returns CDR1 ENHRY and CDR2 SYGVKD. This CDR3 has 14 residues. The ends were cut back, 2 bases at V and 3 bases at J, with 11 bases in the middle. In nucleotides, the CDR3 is TGTGCCATCAGTGAGAAGGCAGGGGTCTACGAGCAGTACTTC. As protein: CAISEKAGVYEQYF.

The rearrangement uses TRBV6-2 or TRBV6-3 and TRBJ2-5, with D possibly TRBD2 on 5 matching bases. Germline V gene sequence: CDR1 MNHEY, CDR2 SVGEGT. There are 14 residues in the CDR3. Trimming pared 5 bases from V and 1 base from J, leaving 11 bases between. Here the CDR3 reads CASSGPGIQETQYF. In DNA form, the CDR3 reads TGTGCCAGCAGTGGCCCCGGGATCCAAGAGACCCAGTACTTC.

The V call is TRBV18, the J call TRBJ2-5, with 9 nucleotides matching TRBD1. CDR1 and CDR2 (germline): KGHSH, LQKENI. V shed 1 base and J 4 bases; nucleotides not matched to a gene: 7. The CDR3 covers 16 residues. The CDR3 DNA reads TGTGCCAGCTCACCACTTCCAACAGGGGGCGTAGAGACCCAGTACTTC. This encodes CASSPLPTGGVETQYF.

For the CDR3, the DNA is TGTGCCAGCAGTTTATTTGGACAGGGAGAGTATTTT. As protein: CASSLFGQGEYF. The V call is TRBV12-3 or TRBV12-4, the J call TRBJ2-3; 8 bases match TRBD1. CDR3 length: 12 amino acids. V lost 2 bases, J lost 13 bases, and 5 bases stayed unmatched.

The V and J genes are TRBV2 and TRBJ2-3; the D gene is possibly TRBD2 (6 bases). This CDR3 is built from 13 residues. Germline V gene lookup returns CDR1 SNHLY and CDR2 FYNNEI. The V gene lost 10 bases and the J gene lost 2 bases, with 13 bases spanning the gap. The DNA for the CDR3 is TGTGCCACTATGACTAGATTCACAGATACGCAGTATTTT. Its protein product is CATMTRFTDTQYF. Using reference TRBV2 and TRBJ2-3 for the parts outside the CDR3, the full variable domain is EPEVTQTPSHQVTQMGQEVILRCVPISNHLYFYWYRQILGQKVEFLVSFYNNEISEKSEIFDDQFSVERPDGSNFTLKIRSTKLEDSAMYFCATMTRFTDTQYFGPGTRLTVL.